The clone carrying this T cell receptor beta chain was recorded only once. Its antigen is not known. The record originates from a study of neoadjuvant anti-PD-1 for oral cavity cancer. Study-wide background: Non-progressing patients received a fourth nivolumab dose near day 43, then surgery on days 50-56. Study-level findings and limits: Non-responders to neoadjuvant nivolumab had significantly more clonal PBMC T cells than responders.

This CDR3 is 12 amino acids long. V shed 5 bases and J 10 bases; nucleotides not matched to a gene: 5. The germline CDR1 and CDR2 sequences are LGHNA and YSLEER. Sequencing was performed with immunoSEQ multiplex PCR; in TCRdb, only in-frame clones are kept and a portion is missing. The sample has around 8,000 clones; roughly 60% are singletons. Noted time point: after neoadjuvant nivolumab, at surgical resection. These newly diagnosed stage II-IVA oral cavity squamous cell carcinoma patients had no prior systemic or radiation treatment. PBMCs were not maintained or expanded in culture before analysis.

The sequencing used PBMCs, collected after nivolumab (anti-PD-1) treatment. This sequence joins TRBV4-3 and TRBJ2-1; 7 bases map to TRBD2. This sequence was found in a person aged 40 to 85 with oral cavity squamous cell carcinoma. The CDR3 loop is CASSTGLHEQFF. Written as DNA, the CDR3 is TGCGCCAGCAGCACGGGACTACACGAGCAGTTCTTC.